This entry concerns a single TCR beta chain. Its specificity is not known. This CDR3 is built from 15 residues. V shed 0 bases and J 5 bases; nucleotides not matched to a gene: 2. Per the germline V gene, CDR1 is SGHRS and CDR2 is YFSETQ. This entry is derived from a study of cytomegalovirus exposure and HLA in healthy donors. Whole-study context: Researchers found that approximately 77% of fewer than 450 genotyped donors fell within the Caucasian-associated ancestry cluster.

Whole-study results and caveats: CMV serostatus was the sole immune exposure data available. What TCR beta sequences reportedly achieved was accurate prediction of HLA-A and HLA-B alleles in most subjects.

The PCR used 60 Vbeta and 13 Jbeta primers. Sequenced by immunoSEQ multiplex PCR; TCRdb stores in-frame clones only, minus some. The data hold roughly 110,000 clones, with around 84% observed a single time. Sequencing input: PBMCs. The clonotype originates from a man aged 30 to 45 in good health and CMV-seropositive. The chain has TRBV5-1 and TRBJ2-5, with 12 bases matching TRBD2. The CDR3 spells CASSLGLAGVETQYF. The CDR3 DNA sequence: TGCGCCAGCAGCTTGGGACTAGCGGGGGTGGAGACCCAGTACTTC.